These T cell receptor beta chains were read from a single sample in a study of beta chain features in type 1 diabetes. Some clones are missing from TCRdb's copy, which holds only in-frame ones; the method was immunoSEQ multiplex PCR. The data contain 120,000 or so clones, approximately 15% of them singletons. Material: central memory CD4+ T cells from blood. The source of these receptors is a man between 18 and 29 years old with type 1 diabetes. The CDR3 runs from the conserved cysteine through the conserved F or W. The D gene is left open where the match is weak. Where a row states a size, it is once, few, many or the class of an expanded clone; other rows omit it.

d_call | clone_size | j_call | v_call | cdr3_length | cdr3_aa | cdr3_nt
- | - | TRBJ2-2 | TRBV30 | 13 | CAWSRSPAGELFF | TGTGCCTGGAGTCGGTCACCGGCCGGGGAGCTGTTTTTT
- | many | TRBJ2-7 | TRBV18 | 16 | CASSLGLAEESYEQYF | TGTGCCAGCTCACTTGGATTGGCAGAGGAGTCCTACGAGCAGTACTTC
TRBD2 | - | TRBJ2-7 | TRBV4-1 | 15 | CASSLLAGDSYEQYF | TGCGCCAGCAGCCTACTAGCGGGAGACTCCTACGAGCAGTACTTC
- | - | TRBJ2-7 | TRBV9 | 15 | CASSPMRASPYEQYF | TGTGCCAGCAGCCCGATGCGGGCTAGTCCCTACGAGCAGTACTTC
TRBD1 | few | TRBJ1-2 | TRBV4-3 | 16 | CASSLGRGTVNYGYTF | TGCGCCAGCAGCCTCGGGCGCGGGACAGTAAACTATGGCTACACCTTC
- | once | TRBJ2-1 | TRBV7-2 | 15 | CASSLEGHRGNEQFF | TGTGCCAGCAGCTTAGAGGGACACCGAGGGAATGAGCAGTTCTTC
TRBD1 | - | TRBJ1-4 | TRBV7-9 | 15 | CASSSQGADNEKLFF | TGTGCCAGCAGCTCACAGGGGGCCGATAATGAAAAACTGTTTTTT
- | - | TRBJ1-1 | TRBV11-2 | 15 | CASSFRGRLDTEAFF | TGTGCCAGCAGCTTTCGAGGGAGATTGGACACTGAAGCTTTCTTT
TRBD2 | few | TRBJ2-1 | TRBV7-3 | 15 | CASSGLAGANNEQFF | TGTGCCAGCAGCGGGCTAGCGGGGGCGAACAATGAGCAGTTCTTC
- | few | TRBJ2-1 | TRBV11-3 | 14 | CASSSRESGNEQFF | TGTGCCAGCAGCTCCAGGGAGTCCGGCAATGAGCAGTTCTTC
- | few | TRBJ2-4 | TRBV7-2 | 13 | CASSLASRNIQYF | TGTGCCAGCAGCTTAGCGAGTAGAAACATTCAGTACTTC
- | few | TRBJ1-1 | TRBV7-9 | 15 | CASRPLPGEPTEAFF | TGTGCCAGCAGACCCCTCCCAGGGGAACCCACTGAAGCTTTCTTT
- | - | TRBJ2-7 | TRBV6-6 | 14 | CASSYSQGPYEQYF | TGTGCCAGCAGTTACTCCCAGGGACCCTACGAGCAGTACTTC
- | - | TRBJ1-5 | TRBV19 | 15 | CASNPTDRFNQPQHF | TGTGCCAGTAATCCCACTGACAGATTTAATCAGCCCCAGCATTTT
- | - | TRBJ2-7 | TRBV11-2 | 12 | CASSLDAYEQYF | TGTGCCAGCAGCTTAGATGCCTACGAGCAGTACTTC
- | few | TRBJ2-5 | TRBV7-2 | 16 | CASSLGSGVDQETQYF | TGTGCCAGCAGCTTGGGGTCTGGGGTGGACCAAGAGACCCAGTACTTC
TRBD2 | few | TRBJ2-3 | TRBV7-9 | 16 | CASSSRTSTFTDTQYF | TGTGCCAGCAGCTCCAGGACTAGCACCTTCACAGATACGCAGTATTTT
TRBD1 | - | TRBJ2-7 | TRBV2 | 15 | CASSPETGGAYEQYF | TGTGCCAGCAGCCCGGAGACAGGGGGGGCCTACGAGCAGTACTTC
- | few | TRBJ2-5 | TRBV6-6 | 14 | CASSKSVDTETQYF | TGTGCCAGCAGCAAGAGCGTGGACACAGAGACCCAGTACTTC
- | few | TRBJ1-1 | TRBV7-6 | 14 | CASSFGVGNTEAFF | TGTGCCAGCAGCTTCGGGGTAGGGAACACTGAAGCTTTCTTT
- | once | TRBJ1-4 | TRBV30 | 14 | CAWSKTASNEKLFF | TGTGCCTGGAGTAAGACAGCCTCTAATGAAAAACTGTTTTTT
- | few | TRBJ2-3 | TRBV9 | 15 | CASSVTGQGTDTQYF | TGTGCCAGCAGCGTAACAGGGCAGGGAACAGATACGCAGTATTTT
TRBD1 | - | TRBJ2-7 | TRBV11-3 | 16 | CASSLDQGGITGEQYF | TGTGCCAGCAGCTTAGATCAAGGGGGCATAACCGGCGAGCAGTACTTC
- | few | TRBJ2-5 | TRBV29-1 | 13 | CSVGRDSQETQYF | TGCAGCGTGGGGCGGGACAGCCAAGAGACCCAGTACTTC
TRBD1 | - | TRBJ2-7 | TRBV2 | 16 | CASSLPGQGPSYEQYF | TGTGCCAGCAGTCTTCCGGGACAGGGACCCTCCTACGAGCAGTACTTC
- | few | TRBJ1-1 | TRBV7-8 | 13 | CASSAGHNTEAFF | TGTGCCAGCAGCGCGGGACACAACACTGAAGCTTTCTTT
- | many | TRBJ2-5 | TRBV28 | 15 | CASSPRTGAVETQYF | TGTGCCAGCAGTCCCCGGACTGGGGCGGTCGAGACCCAGTACTTC
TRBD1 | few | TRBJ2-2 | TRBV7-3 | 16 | CASSLPRDRNTGELFF | TGTGCCAGCAGCTTACCCCGGGACAGGAACACCGGGGAGCTGTTTTTT
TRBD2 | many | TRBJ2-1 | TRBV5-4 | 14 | CASSVGLAKNEQFF | TGTGCCAGCAGCGTAGGACTAGCGAAGAATGAGCAGTTCTTC
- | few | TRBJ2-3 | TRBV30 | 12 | CAWSRGPDTQYF | TGTGCCTGGAGCCGGGGACCAGATACGCAGTATTTT
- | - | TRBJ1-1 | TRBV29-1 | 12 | CSVGPTGTEAFF | TGCAGCGTCGGACCCACGGGAACTGAAGCTTTCTTT
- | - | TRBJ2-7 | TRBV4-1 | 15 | CASSQDRGSSYEQYF | TGCGCCAGCAGCCAAGACAGGGGAAGCTCCTACGAGCAGTACTTC
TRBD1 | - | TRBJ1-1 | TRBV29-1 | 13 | CSVRTGGRTEAFF | TGCAGCGTACGGACAGGGGGAAGGACTGAAGCTTTCTTT
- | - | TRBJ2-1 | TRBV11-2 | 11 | CASSLVVEQFF | TGTGCCAGCAGCTTAGTGGTCGAGCAGTTCTTC
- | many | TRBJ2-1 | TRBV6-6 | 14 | CASRALAGSNEQFF | TGTGCCAGCAGAGCCTTGGCAGGTTCTAATGAGCAGTTCTTC
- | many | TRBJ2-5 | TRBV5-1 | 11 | CASSGEETQYF | TGCGCCAGCAGCGGGGAAGAGACCCAGTACTTC
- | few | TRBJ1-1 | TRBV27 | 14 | CASSAQVGNTEAFF | TGTGCCAGCAGTGCTCAGGTTGGGAACACTGAAGCTTTCTTT
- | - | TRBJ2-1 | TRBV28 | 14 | CASSLPSLRDEQFF | TGTGCCAGCAGTTTACCCTCCCTTCGGGATGAGCAGTTCTTC
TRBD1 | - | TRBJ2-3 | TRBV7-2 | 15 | CASSLRGQGADTQYF | TGTGCCAGCAGCTTACGAGGACAGGGGGCAGATACGCAGTATTTT
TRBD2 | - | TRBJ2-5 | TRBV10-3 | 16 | CAISESASGKDETQYF | TGTGCCATCAGTGAGTCGGCTAGCGGGAAGGATGAGACCCAGTACTTC
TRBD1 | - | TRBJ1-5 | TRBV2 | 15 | CASSTGTGLWQPQHF | TGTGCCAGCAGTACCGGGACAGGGTTATGGCAGCCCCAGCATTTT
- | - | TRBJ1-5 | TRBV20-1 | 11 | CSATDGQPQHF | TGCAGTGCTACGGACGGTCAGCCCCAGCATTTT
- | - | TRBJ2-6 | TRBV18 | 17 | CASSSSQGGTGANVLTF | TGTGCCAGCTCATCCTCTCAGGGGGGGACTGGGGCCAACGTCCTGACTTTC
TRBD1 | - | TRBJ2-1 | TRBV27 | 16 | CASSPTRDRGLNEQFF | TGTGCCAGCAGTCCAACCCGGGACAGGGGGCTCAATGAGCAGTTCTTC
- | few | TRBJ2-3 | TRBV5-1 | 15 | CASSGTRLATDTQYF | TGCGCCAGCAGCGGCACGAGATTAGCGACAGATACGCAGTATTTT
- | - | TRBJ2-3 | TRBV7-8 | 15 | CASSLRQVSTDTQYF | TGTGCCAGCAGCTTAAGACAGGTGAGCACAGATACGCAGTATTTT
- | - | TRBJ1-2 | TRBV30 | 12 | CAWEQVSYGYTF | TGTGCCTGGGAACAGGTTTCCTATGGCTACACCTTC
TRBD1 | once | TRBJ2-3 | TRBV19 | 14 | CASSTGTEADTQYF | TGTGCCAGTAGTACAGGGACAGAGGCAGATACGCAGTATTTT